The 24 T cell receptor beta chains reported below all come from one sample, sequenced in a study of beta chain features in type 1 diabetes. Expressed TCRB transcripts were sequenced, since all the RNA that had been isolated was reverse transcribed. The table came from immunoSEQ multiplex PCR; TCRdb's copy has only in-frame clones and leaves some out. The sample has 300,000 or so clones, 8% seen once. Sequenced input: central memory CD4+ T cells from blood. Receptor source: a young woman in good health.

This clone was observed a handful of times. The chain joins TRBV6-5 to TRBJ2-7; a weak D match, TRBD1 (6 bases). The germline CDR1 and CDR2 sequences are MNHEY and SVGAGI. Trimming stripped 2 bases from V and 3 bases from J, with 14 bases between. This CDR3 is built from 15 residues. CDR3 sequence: CASSYQQGLGYEQYF. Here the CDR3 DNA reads TGTGCCAGCAGTTACCAACAGGGTTTGGGCTACGAGCAGTACTTC.

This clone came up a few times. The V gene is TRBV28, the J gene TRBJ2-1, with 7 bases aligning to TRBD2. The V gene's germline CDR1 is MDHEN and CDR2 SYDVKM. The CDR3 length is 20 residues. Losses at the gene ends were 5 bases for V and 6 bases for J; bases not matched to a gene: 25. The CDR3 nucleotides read TGTGCCAGCAGTGACCCCCCGGGGACTATAGCGGGTGGCTCTTTCAATGAGCAGTTCTTC. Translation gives CASSDPPGTIAGGSFNEQFF.

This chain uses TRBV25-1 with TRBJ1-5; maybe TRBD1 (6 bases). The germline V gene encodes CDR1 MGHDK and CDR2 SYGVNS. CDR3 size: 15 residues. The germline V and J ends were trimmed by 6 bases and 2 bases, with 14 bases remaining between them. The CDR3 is CASSSGAGGNQPQHF. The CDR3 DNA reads TGTGCCAGCAGCTCGGGGGCAGGGGGCAATCAGCCCCAGCATTTT.

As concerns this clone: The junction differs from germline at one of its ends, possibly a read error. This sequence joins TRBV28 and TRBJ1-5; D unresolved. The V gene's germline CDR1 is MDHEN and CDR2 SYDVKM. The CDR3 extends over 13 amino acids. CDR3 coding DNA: TGTGCCAGTAGTTGGGCTACCAATCAGCCCCAGCATTTT. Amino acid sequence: CASSWATNQPQHF.

The CDR3 spells CASSLVHSFQETQYF. DNA of the CDR3: TGTGCCAGCAGCTTAGTTCACAGTTTTCAAGAGACCCAGTACTTC. The rearrangement uses TRBV7-9 and TRBJ2-5; D unresolved. Germline V lookup: CDR1 SEHNR, CDR2 FQNEAQ (reference sequence). V was cut by 1 base and J by 2 bases, with 11 bases left in between. This CDR3 region has 15 residues.

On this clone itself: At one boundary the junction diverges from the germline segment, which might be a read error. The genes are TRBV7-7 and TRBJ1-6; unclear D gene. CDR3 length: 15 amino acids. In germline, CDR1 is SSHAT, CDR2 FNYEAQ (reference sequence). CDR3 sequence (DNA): TGTGCTAGCAGCCCCGGACCCTCCTATAATTCACCCCTCCACTTT. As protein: CASSPGPSYNSPLHF.

The CDR3 is CASSWGLAGTDTQYF. In nucleotides, the CDR3 is TGCGCCAGCAGCTGGGGACTAGCGGGAACAGATACGCAGTATTTT. The gene calls are TRBV5-1 and TRBJ2-3; 13 nucleotides align to TRBD2. J lost 3 bases, V lost 3 bases, and 1 base had no gene match. CDR3 length: 15 amino acids. Germline values: CDR1 SGHRS, CDR2 YFSETQ.

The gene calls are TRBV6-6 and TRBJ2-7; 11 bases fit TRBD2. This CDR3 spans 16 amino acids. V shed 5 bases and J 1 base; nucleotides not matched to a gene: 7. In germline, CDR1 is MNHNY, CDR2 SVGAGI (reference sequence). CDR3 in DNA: TGTGCCAGCAGTCTAGGGACTAGCGGTTCTTCCTACGAGCAGTACTTC. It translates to CASSLGTSGSSYEQYF.

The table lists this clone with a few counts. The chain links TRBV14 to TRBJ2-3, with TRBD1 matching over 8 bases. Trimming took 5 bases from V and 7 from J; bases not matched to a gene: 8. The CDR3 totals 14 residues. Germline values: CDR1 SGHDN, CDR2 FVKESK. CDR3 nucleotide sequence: TGTGCCAGCAGCAACAGGGGGAGACTAAATACGCAGTATTTT. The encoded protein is CASSNRGRLNTQYF.

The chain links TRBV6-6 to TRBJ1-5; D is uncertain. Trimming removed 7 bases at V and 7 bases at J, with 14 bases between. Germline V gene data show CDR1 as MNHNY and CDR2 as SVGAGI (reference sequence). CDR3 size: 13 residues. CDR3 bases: TGTGCCAGCAATGGGCTTTCAGGCCAGCCCCAGCATTTT. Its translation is CASNGLSGQPQHF.

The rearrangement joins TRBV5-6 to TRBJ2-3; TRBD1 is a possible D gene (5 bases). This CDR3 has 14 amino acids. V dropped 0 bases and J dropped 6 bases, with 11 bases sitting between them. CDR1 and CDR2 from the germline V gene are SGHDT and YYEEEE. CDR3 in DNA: TGTGCCAGCAGCTTGGGTGGGGCCGCCGATACGCAGTATTTT. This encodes CASSLGGAADTQYF.

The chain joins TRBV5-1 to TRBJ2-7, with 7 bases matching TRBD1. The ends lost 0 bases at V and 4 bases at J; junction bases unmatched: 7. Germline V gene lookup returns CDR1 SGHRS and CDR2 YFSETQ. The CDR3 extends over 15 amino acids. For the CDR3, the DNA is TGCGCCAGCAGCTTGGGGGAGACAGGGACGTACGAGCAGTACTTC. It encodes CASSLGETGTYEQYF.

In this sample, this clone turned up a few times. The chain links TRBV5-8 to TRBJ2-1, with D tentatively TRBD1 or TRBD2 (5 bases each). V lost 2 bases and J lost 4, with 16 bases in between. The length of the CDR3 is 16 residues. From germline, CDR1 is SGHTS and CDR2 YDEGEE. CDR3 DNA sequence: TGTGCCAGCAGCTTCCCTCAGGGAGCCGGGTACAATGAGCAGTTCTTC. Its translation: CASSFPQGAGYNEQFF.

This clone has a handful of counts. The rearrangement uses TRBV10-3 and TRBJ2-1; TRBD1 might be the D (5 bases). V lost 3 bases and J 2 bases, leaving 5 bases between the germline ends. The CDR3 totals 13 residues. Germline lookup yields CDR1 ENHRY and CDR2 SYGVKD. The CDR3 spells CAISEGAYNEQFF. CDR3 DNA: TGTGCCATCAGTGAAGGGGCCTACAATGAGCAGTTCTTC.

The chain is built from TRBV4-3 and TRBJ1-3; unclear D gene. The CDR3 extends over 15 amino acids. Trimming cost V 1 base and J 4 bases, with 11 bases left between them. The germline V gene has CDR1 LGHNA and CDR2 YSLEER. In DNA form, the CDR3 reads TGCGCCAGCAGCCAAGTTCTTTTGGAGGGAAACACCATATATTTT. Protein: CASSQVLLEGNTIYF.

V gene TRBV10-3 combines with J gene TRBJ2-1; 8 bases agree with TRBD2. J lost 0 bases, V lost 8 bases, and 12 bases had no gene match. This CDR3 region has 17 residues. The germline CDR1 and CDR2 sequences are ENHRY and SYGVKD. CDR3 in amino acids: CAIGGLAGRSSYNEQFF. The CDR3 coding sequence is TGTGCCATCGGAGGGCTAGCGGGCCGAAGCTCCTACAATGAGCAGTTCTTC.

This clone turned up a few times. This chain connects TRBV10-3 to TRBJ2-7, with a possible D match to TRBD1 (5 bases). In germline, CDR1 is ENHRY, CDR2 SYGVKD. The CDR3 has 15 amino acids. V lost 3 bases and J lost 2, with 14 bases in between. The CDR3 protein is CAISEPWGRTYEQYF. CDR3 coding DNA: TGTGCCATCAGTGAACCTTGGGGCAGGACCTACGAGCAGTACTTC.

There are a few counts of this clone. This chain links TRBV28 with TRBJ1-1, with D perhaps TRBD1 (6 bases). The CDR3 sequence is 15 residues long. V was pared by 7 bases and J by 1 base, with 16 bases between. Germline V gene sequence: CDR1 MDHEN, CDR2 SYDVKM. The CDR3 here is CASTSRGAGNTEAFF. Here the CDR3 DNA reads TGTGCCAGCACCTCTCGGGGGGCAGGGAACACTGAAGCTTTCTTT.

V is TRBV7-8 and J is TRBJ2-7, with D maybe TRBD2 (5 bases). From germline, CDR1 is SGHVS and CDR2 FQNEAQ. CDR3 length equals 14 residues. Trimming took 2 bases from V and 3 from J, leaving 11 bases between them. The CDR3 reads CASSLMDLIYEQYF. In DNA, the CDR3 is TGTGCCAGCAGCTTAATGGACTTGATCTACGAGCAGTACTTC.

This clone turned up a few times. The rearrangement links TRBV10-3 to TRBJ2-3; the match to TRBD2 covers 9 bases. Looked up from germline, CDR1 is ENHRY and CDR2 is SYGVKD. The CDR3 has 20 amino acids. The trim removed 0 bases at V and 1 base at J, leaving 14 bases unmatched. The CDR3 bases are TGTGCCATCAGTGAGTCCGGTAGCGGGAGACTCAGGACGGGCACAGATACGCAGTATTTT. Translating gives CAISESGSGRLRTGTDTQYF.

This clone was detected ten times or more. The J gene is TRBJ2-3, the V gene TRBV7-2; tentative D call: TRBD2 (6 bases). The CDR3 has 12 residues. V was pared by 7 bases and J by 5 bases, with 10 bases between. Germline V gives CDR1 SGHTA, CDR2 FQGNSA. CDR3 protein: CASKREIDTQYF. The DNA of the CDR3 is TGTGCCAGCAAACGGGAGATAGATACGCAGTATTTT.

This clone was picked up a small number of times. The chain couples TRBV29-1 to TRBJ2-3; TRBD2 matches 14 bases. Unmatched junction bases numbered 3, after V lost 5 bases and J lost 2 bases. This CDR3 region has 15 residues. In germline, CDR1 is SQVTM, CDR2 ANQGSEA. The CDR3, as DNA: TGCAGCGTTCCGGGACTAGCGGGAGTCACAGATACGCAGTATTTT. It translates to CSVPGLAGVTDTQYF.

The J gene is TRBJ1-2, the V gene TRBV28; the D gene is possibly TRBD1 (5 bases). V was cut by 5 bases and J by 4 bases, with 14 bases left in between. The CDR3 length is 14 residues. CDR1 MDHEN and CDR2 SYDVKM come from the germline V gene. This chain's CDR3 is CASSPGGGAYGYTF. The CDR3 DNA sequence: TGTGCCAGCAGTCCCGGGGGAGGGGCCTATGGCTACACCTTC.

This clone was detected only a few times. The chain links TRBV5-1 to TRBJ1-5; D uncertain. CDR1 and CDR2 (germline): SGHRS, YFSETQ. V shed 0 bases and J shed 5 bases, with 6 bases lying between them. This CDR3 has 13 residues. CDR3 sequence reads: CASSLGDDQPQHF. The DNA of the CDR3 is TGCGCCAGCAGCTTGGGAGACGATCAGCCCCAGCATTTT.